Following are 25 T cell receptor beta chains from one sample sequenced in a study of T cell responses to AZD1222 COVID-19 vaccine. This table comes from immunoSEQ multiplex PCR, and its TCRdb copy is limited to in-frame clones, with some not included. The sample lists about 54,000 clones; around 92% were seen once. The sequenced sample was peripheral blood, obtained 28 days after the second AZD1222 dose. The receptor set was obtained from an adult who received the AZD1222 COVID-19 vaccine.

DNA for the CDR3: TGTGCCAGCAGCCATTCCACAGATGGCGGGAGGACAGATACGCAGTATTTT. Translated: CASSHSTDGGRTDTQYF. The chain uses TRBV9 and TRBJ2-3, with TRBD2 matching over 8 bases. Unmatched junction bases numbered 13, after V lost 4 bases and J lost 3 bases. Germline CDR1 reads SGDLS; CDR2 reads YYNGEE. The length of the CDR3 is 17 residues.

J is TRBJ2-1 and V is TRBV2, with 13 bases identical to TRBD2. Germline V gene lookup returns CDR1 SNHLY and CDR2 FYNNEI. The V segment lost 5 bases and the J segment 7 bases; nucleotides outside the gene matches: 8. The CDR3 extends over 16 amino acids. CDR3 nucleotides: TGTGCCAGCAGTCCTTGGACTAGCGGGAGAAAGAATGAGCAGTTCTTC. This codes for CASSPWTSGRKNEQFF.

This clone has only a few counts. CDR3 sequence: CASSLVGDSTDTQYF. CDR3 nucleotide sequence: TGCGCCAGCAGCTTGGTAGGGGATAGCACAGATACGCAGTATTTT. The chain recombines TRBV5-1 with TRBJ2-3; the D gene is possibly TRBD1 (5 bases). Germline assignment: CDR1 SGHRS and CDR2 YFSETQ. V lost 0 bases and J 0 bases, leaving 8 bases between the germline ends. CDR3 length: 15 residues.

The chain recombines TRBV24-1 with TRBJ2-1; TRBD2 is a possible D gene (7 bases). This CDR3 contains 12 residues. Germline CDR1 reads KGHDR; CDR2 reads SFDVKD. The V and J ends lost 7 bases and 10 bases respectively, with 13 bases between them. The CDR3 is CATSWGGQEQFF. The CDR3 nucleotides read TGTGCCACCAGCTGGGGGGGGCAGGAGCAGTTCTTC.

The chain employs TRBV4-2 and TRBJ2-2, with D perhaps assigned TRBD1 or TRBD2 (5 bases each). V was shortened by 3 bases and J by 4 bases, with 21 bases between the two germline ends. The CDR3 extends over 18 amino acids. The V gene's germline CDR1 is LGHNA and CDR2 YNFKEQ. DNA of the CDR3: TGTGCCAGCAGCCAGCCCTGGGGGACCAGCCGCCTCACCGGGGAGCTGTTTTTT. Translating it yields CASSQPWGTSRLTGELFF.

This chain joins TRBV5-1 and TRBJ2-3, with 9 bases that match TRBD1. V trimming: 5 bases; J trimming: 6 bases; junction bases outside the gene matches: 10. The CDR3 is 15 amino acids. Germline assignment: CDR1 SGHRS and CDR2 YFSETQ. CDR3 bases: TGCGCCAGCAGAACTGGGGGACAGGGTGCGGATACGCAGTATTTT. Amino acid sequence: CASRTGGQGADTQYF. The complete variable domain, with remaining parts taken from reference TRBV5-1 and TRBJ2-3, reads KAGVTQTPRYLIKTRGQQVTLSCSPISGHRSVSWYQQTPGQGLQFLFEYFSETQRNKGNFPGRFSGRQFSNSRSEMNVSTLELGDSALYLCASRTGGQGADTQYFGPGTRLTVL.

The chain employs TRBV28 and TRBJ2-3; 7 nucleotides align to TRBD2. V shed 3 bases and J 7 bases; nucleotides not matched to a gene: 7. Germline V CDR1 and CDR2: MDHEN, SYDVKM. This CDR3 has 14 residues. In nucleotides, the CDR3 is TGTGCCAGCAGTTTGGGACTACCCCTGAATACGCAGTATTTT. Residues: CASSLGLPLNTQYF.

The chain joins TRBV10-3 to TRBJ2-7; the match to TRBD1 covers 11 bases. The CDR3 sequence is 14 residues long. Germline values: CDR1 ENHRY, CDR2 SYGVKD. V trimming: 5 bases; J trimming: 4 bases; junction bases outside the gene matches: 4. The CDR3 loop is CAISRTGGGYEQYF. CDR3 nucleotide sequence: TGTGCCATCAGTAGGACAGGGGGCGGGTACGAGCAGTACTTC.

The gene calls are TRBV18 and TRBJ1-1; D is ambiguous. The germline CDR1 and CDR2 sequences are KGHSH and LQKENI. CDR3 length: 15 residues. The germline V and J ends were trimmed by 1 base and 8 bases, with 17 bases remaining between them. CDR3: CASSPRIRGVREAFF. DNA for the CDR3: TGTGCCAGCTCACCACGTATCCGGGGTGTTCGGGAAGCTTTCTTT. Using reference TRBV18 and TRBJ1-1 for the parts outside the CDR3, the full variable domain is NAGVMQNPRHLVRRRGQEARLRCSPMKGHSHVYWYRQLPEEGLKFMVYLQKENIIDESGMPKERFSAEFPKEGPSILRIQQVVRGDSAAYFCASSPRIRGVREAFFGQGTRLTVV.

The chain couples TRBV7-6 to TRBJ2-1; 8 positions agree with TRBD2. With 0 bases clipped from V and 8 bases from J, the junction kept 6 bases outside the gene matches. The germline gives CDR1 SGHVS, CDR2 FNYEAQ. The CDR3 is 15 amino acids. This CDR3 is CASSLALSGSDEQFF. As DNA, the CDR3 is TGTGCCAGCAGCTTAGCTTTAAGCGGGAGTGATGAGCAGTTCTTC.

This rearrangement joins TRBV7-8 to TRBJ2-7, with TRBD2 as a possible D gene (5 bases). The CDR3 is 15 residues long. The germline V gene has CDR1 SGHVS and CDR2 FQNEAQ. V dropped 4 bases and J dropped 0 bases, with 13 bases sitting between them. The CDR3 DNA reads TGTGCCAGCAGCTCCCTAGGGAGTCTCTCCTACGAGCAGTACTTC. Translation: CASSSLGSLSYEQYF.

The rearrangement uses TRBV10-3 and TRBJ1-5; D is undetermined. Germline CDR1 ENHRY, CDR2 SYGVKD. The CDR3 totals 13 residues. V lost 0 bases and J 4 bases, leaving 4 bases between the germline ends. DNA for the CDR3: TGTGCCATCAGTGAGTCGACAAATCAGCCCCAGCATTTT. Protein sequence: CAISESTNQPQHF.

This clone occurred once. V gene TRBV5-1 combines with J gene TRBJ2-7; possibly TRBD1 for D (6 bases). The CDR3 consists of 13 residues. Trimming removed 0 bases from V and 2 bases from J, with 6 bases in between. Germline lookup yields CDR1 SGHRS and CDR2 YFSETQ. This CDR3 reads CASSLEGAYEQYF. The CDR3 DNA reads as TGCGCCAGCAGCTTGGAGGGGGCCTACGAGCAGTACTTC. Looking up the rest from reference TRBV5-1 and TRBJ2-7 gives the full variable domain: KAGVTQTPRYLIKTRGQQVTLSCSPISGHRSVSWYQQTPGQGLQFLFEYFSETQRNKGNFPGRFSGRQFSNSRSEMNVSTLELGDSALYLCASSLEGAYEQYFGPGTRLTVT.

The J gene is TRBJ2-1, the V gene TRBV19; 14 nucleotides line up with TRBD2. V lost 8 bases to trimming and J lost 3 bases; unmatched junction nucleotides: 9. This CDR3 spans 17 amino acids. Looked up from germline, CDR1 is LNHDA and CDR2 is SQIVND (reference sequence). The CDR3 bases are TGTGCCAGTGTACCGGGACTAGCGGGGGTGTTCTACAATGAGCAGTTCTTC. Protein sequence: CASVPGLAGVFYNEQFF.

The chain employs TRBV5-1 and TRBJ2-3, with 9 bases matching TRBD1. The germline gives CDR1 SGHRS, CDR2 YFSETQ. Unmatched junction bases numbered 8, after V lost 3 bases and J lost 3 bases. The CDR3 runs to 16 residues. The CDR3 DNA follows: TGCGCCAGCAGCTCACTTGACAGGGGGAATACAGATACGCAGTATTTT. Translating gives CASSSLDRGNTDTQYF.

The chain employs TRBV30 and TRBJ1-5; the D gene is possibly TRBD1 (6 bases). V lost 5 bases and J lost 6, with 14 bases in between. Germline loops: CDR1 GTSNPN, CDR2 SVGIG (reference sequence). The CDR3 covers 13 residues. CDR3 bases: TGTGCCTGGGCGCCAGGGGCAGGTCAGCCCCAGCATTTT. This codes for CAWAPGAGQPQHF.

The J gene is TRBJ1-5, the V gene TRBV30; no clear D. V shed 0 bases and J shed 7 bases, with 7 bases lying between them. The CDR3 covers 12 residues. CDR1 and CDR2 from the germline V gene are GTSNPN and SVGIG (reference sequence). The CDR3 is CAWSVGWQPQHF. The CDR3 DNA reads TGTGCCTGGAGTGTAGGCTGGCAGCCCCAGCATTTT.

The V gene is TRBV19, the J gene TRBJ2-5; D not certain. From germline, CDR1 is LNHDA and CDR2 SQIVND (reference sequence). The V and J ends lost 9 bases and 2 bases respectively, with 10 bases between them. The CDR3 is 12 residues long. CDR3 DNA sequence: TGTGCCAGGTTCTCCGGGCAAGAGACCCAGTACTTC. It specifies CARFSGQETQYF.

The rearrangement joins TRBV30 to TRBJ1-2; 11 bases fit TRBD1. V lost 7 bases and J lost 8; bases outside the gene matches: 9. The CDR3 contains 13 residues. The germline CDR1 and CDR2 sequences are GTSNPN and SVGIG (reference sequence). The CDR3 nucleotides read TGTGCCTACAGGACAGGGGGCCTGGGAGGCTACACCTTC. Protein: CAYRTGGLGGYTF.

The J gene is TRBJ2-3, the V gene TRBV5-1; D is ambiguous. There are 14 residues in the CDR3. CDR1 and CDR2 (germline): SGHRS, YFSETQ. Trimming stripped 0 bases from V and 0 bases from J, with 5 bases between. Here the CDR3 reads CASSLARSTDTQYF. CDR3 DNA: TGCGCCAGCAGCTTGGCAAGGAGCACAGATACGCAGTATTTT.

The chain recombines TRBV7-2 with TRBJ2-5; D call uncertain. The CDR3 consists of 13 residues. Trimming removed 1 base from V and 5 bases from J, with 8 bases in between. CDR1 and CDR2 (germline): SGHTA, FQGNSA. This CDR3 reads CASSLDPGETQYF. In DNA, the CDR3 is TGTGCCAGCAGCTTAGACCCCGGGGAGACCCAGTACTTC.

The CDR3 spells CASSLSGGESGYTF. The CDR3 DNA reads TGCGCCAGCAGCTTATCTGGGGGCGAGAGTGGCTACACCTTC. V usage is TRBV5-1 and J usage is TRBJ1-2; D is perhaps TRBD1 (6 bases). Trimming cost V 2 bases and J 7 bases, with 15 bases left between them. This CDR3 contains 14 residues. CDR1 SGHRS and CDR2 YFSETQ come from the germline V gene.

The CDR3 sequence: CASSSWTSGRNEQFF. CDR3 DNA: TGTGCCAGCAGCTCCTGGACTAGCGGGAGAAATGAGCAGTTCTTC. The chain has TRBV11-3 and TRBJ2-1, with 13 nucleotides matching TRBD2. Trimming at V came to 4 bases and at J to 7 bases, leaving 4 bases not matched to a gene. The CDR3 consists of 15 residues. CDR1 is SGHNT and CDR2 is YENEEA in the germline V gene. Complete variable domain (other parts from reference TRBV11-3 and TRBJ2-1): EAGVVQSPRYKIIEKKQPVAFWCNPISGHNTLYWYLQNLGQGPELLIRYENEEAVDDSQLPKDRFSAERLKGVDSTLKIQPAELGDSAVYLCASSSWTSGRNEQFFGPGTRLTVL.

This chain joins TRBV28 and TRBJ2-7; maybe TRBD2 (6 bases). This CDR3 region has 15 residues. Deletions cut 4 bases from V and 6 bases from J, with 19 bases between. Germline V gene sequence: CDR1 MDHEN, CDR2 SYDVKM. The DNA for the CDR3 is TGTGCCAGCAGTTCCCCAGATGTGACTAGTTCCGAGCAGTACTTC. Its protein product is CASSSPDVTSSEQYF.

J is TRBJ2-2 and V is TRBV19; 8 positions agree with TRBD1. CDR3 length equals 18 residues. CDR1 is LNHDA, CDR2 SQIVND, per germline (reference sequence). Trimming removed 5 bases from V and 6 bases from J; junction bases left unmatched: 17. The CDR3 sequence is CASSRTGSGTGGSGELFF. Written as DNA, the CDR3 is TGTGCCAGTAGTCGGACGGGCTCCGGGACAGGAGGTTCCGGGGAGCTGTTTTTT.